Below are 15 T cell receptor beta chains sequenced from a single sample in a study of regulatory T cells in long-lasting Graves disease. Described time point: persistent/refractory GD, antithyroid drugs over 5 years with positive TRAb. With RNA extracted from PBMCs as input, the TCR library was made. Investigators prepared the TCR beta libraries by applying iRepertoire HTBI primers and Arm-PCR of CDR3 regions. TCRdb used MiXCR to reprocess the multiplex PCR reads, holding one entry per CDR3 protein. The table includes fewer than 450,000 distinct CDR3 sequences, 23% detected once. The specimen was peripheral blood mononuclear cells (PBMCs), collected when the disease was refractory, from a patient treated with antithyroid drugs. The receptors here all came from a female donor with Graves disease.

This clonotype has just a few counts. CDR3 region: CATEGVAGGYSNQPQHF. Written as DNA, the CDR3 is TGTGCCACCGAGGGCGTGGCCGGGGGCTATAGCAATCAGCCCCAGCATTTT. The genes are TRBV15 and TRBJ1-5; a weak D match, TRBD1 (6 bases). Germline CDR1 and CDR2: LNHNV and YYDKDF (reference sequence). V was shortened by 8 bases and J by 0 bases, with 20 bases between the two germline ends. This CDR3 is built from 17 residues.

In this sample, this clonotype turned up many times. The chain links TRBV28 to TRBJ2-7, with 12 bases matching TRBD2. CDR3 size: 17 residues. Germline V gives CDR1 MDHEN, CDR2 SYDVKM. With 5 bases clipped from V and 2 bases from J, the junction kept 10 bases outside the gene matches. The chain's CDR3 is CASSPRTSGEKTYEQYF. The CDR3 bases are TGTGCCAGCAGTCCACGGACTAGCGGGGAAAAAACCTACGAGCAGTACTTC.

This clonotype occurred many times. V usage is TRBV6-1 and J usage is TRBJ1-1, with TRBD1 as a possible D gene (6 bases). In germline, CDR1 is MNHNS, CDR2 SASEGT. The V end was cut by 4 bases, the J end by 3 bases, with 15 bases between. The CDR3 loop spans 15 amino acids. CDR3 protein: CASSGIQQGYTEAFF. In DNA form, the CDR3 reads TGTGCCAGCAGTGGAATACAACAGGGATACACTGAAGCTTTCTTT.

V gene TRBV20-1 combines with J gene TRBJ2-7; D tentatively reads TRBD1 or TRBD2 (6 bases each). V was trimmed by 3 bases and J by 0 bases, leaving 12 bases between them. Germline V CDR1 and CDR2: DFQATT, SNEGSKA (reference sequence). This CDR3 has 14 amino acids. Written as DNA, the CDR3 is TGCAGTGCTAGCGGGGGACATAGCTCCTACGAGCAGTACTTC. Translation gives CSASGGHSSYEQYF.

This clonotype was seen a few times. The rearrangement links TRBV6-1 to TRBJ1-6; weak D call: TRBD1 (5 bases). V lost 4 bases and J 5 bases, leaving 12 bases between the germline ends. The CDR3 is 15 residues long. CDR1 MNHNS and CDR2 SASEGT come from the germline V gene. The CDR3 loop is CASSGDGGDNSPLHF. DNA for the CDR3: TGTGCCAGCAGTGGGGACGGTGGGGATAATTCACCCCTCCACTTT.

This clonotype was picked up a small number of times. The chain uses TRBV11-2 and TRBJ2-7; D call uncertain. The V gene lost 3 bases and the J gene lost 0 bases, with 9 bases spanning the gap. Germline V gene data show CDR1 as SGHAT and CDR2 as FQNNGV. This CDR3 region has 14 residues. The CDR3 loop reads CASSFPQDSYEQYF. The CDR3 nucleotides read TGTGCCAGCAGCTTCCCGCAGGACTCCTACGAGCAGTACTTC.

The J gene is TRBJ2-2, the V gene TRBV12-3 or TRBV12-4, with 8 positions matching TRBD1. The CDR3 spans 17 residues. The trim removed 6 bases at V and 5 bases at J, leaving 14 bases unmatched. The CDR3 is CASRSRLAGTGTGELFF. The DNA of the CDR3 is TGTGCCAGCAGGTCCCGGCTCGCGGGGACAGGTACCGGGGAGCTGTTTTTT.

The chain joins TRBV7-2 to TRBJ2-1; TRBD2 aligns across 13 bases. CDR1 is SGHTA, CDR2 FQGNSA, per germline. V was clipped by 4 bases and J by 8 bases; unmatched bases: 5. This CDR3 has 15 amino acids. CDR3 DNA sequence: TGTGCCAGCAGCTACGGGACTAGCGGGACCCATGAGCAGTTCTTC. Encoded protein: CASSYGTSGTHEQFF. Full variable domain (missing parts from reference TRBV7-2 and TRBJ2-1): GAGVSQSPSNKVTEKGKDVELRCDPISGHTALYWYRQSLGQGLEFLIYFQGNSAPDKSGLPSDRFSAERTGGSVSTLTIQRTQQEDSAVYLCASSYGTSGTHEQFFGPGTRLTVL.

The gene calls are TRBV5-1 and TRBJ2-3; D unresolved. Looked up from germline, CDR1 is SGHRS and CDR2 is YFSETQ. V was trimmed by 4 bases and J by 6 bases, leaving 12 bases between them. The CDR3 is 13 amino acids. This chain's CDR3 is CASSKQSWDTQYF. DNA of the CDR3: TGCGCCAGCAGCAAACAGTCGTGGGATACGCAGTATTTT.

This clonotype came up a few times. J is TRBJ1-5 and V is TRBV6-2 or TRBV6-3; D call uncertain. Germline CDR1 is MNHEY and CDR2 is SVGEGT. The CDR3 is 14 amino acids. With 6 bases removed from V and 4 bases from J, the gap between germline ends came to 13 bases. CDR3: CASRMTGSNQPQHF. CDR3 coding DNA: TGTGCCAGCAGGATGACGGGTAGTAATCAGCCCCAGCATTTT.

This clonotype was observed a few times. The chain employs TRBV29-1 and TRBJ2-7; D is possibly TRBD2 (5 bases). This CDR3 region has 13 residues. V was trimmed by 7 bases and J by 6 bases, leaving 19 bases between them. Per germline, CDR1 SQVTM and CDR2 ANQGSEA. The CDR3 is CSAGRERLGEQYF. As DNA, the CDR3 is TGCAGCGCTGGAAGGGAGCGTTTGGGCGAGCAGTACTTC.

This clonotype was seen a few times. This chain joins TRBV28 and TRBJ2-7; the match to TRBD1 covers 11 bases. This CDR3 spans 15 amino acids. V gave up 0 bases and J gave up 2 bases; unmatched junction bases: 0. Germline-derived CDR1 and CDR2 are MDHEN and SYDVKM. CDR3 sequence: CASSLWGQGAYEQYF. CDR3 nucleotide sequence: TGTGCCAGCAGTTTATGGGGACAGGGGGCCTACGAGCAGTACTTC. Complete variable domain (other parts from reference TRBV28 and TRBJ2-7): DVKVTQSSRYLVKRTGEKVFLECVQDMDHENMFWYRQDPGLGLRLIYFSYDVKMKEKGDIPEGYSVSREKKERFSLILESASTNQTSMYLCASSLWGQGAYEQYFGPGTRLTVT.

This rearrangement joins TRBV19 to TRBJ2-1, with 9 positions matching TRBD2. The J segment lost 9 bases and the V segment lost 0 bases, leaving 6 bases of the junction unmatched. This CDR3 has 15 residues. Germline V gives CDR1 LNHDA, CDR2 SQIVND (reference sequence). CDR3 sequence reads: CASSIDGGRAIEQFF. The CDR3 nucleotides are TGTGCCAGTAGTATAGATGGCGGGAGGGCCATTGAGCAGTTCTTC. The complete variable domain, with remaining parts taken from reference TRBV19 and TRBJ2-1, reads DGGITQSPKYLFRKEGQNVTLSCEQNLNHDAMYWYRQDPGQGLRLIYYSQIVNDFQKGDIAEGYSVSREKKESFPLTVTSAQKNPTAFYLCASSIDGGRAIEQFFGPGTRLTVL.

This clonotype showed up just a few times. The chain recombines TRBV3-1 with TRBJ2-5, with 8 bases that match TRBD1. CDR3 size: 15 residues. Trimming took 4 bases from V and 4 from J; bases not matched to a gene: 8. Germline CDR1 and CDR2: LGHDT and YNNKEL (reference sequence). This CDR3 reads CASSPVTDRGETQYF. The CDR3 coding sequence is TGTGCCAGCAGCCCAGTCACAGACAGGGGAGAGACCCAGTACTTC.

In its sample, this clonotype was seen many times. The chain employs TRBV12-3 or TRBV12-4 and TRBJ1-5; TRBD1 is a possible D gene (6 bases). Trimming pared 4 bases from V and 0 bases from J, leaving 7 bases between. The CDR3 consists of 14 residues. CDR3 nucleotides: TGTGCCAGCAGTTCAGGGGATAGCAATCAGCCCCAGCATTTT. Residues: CASSSGDSNQPQHF.